The clone carrying this T cell receptor beta chain was observed at least ten times. Its antigen is unknown. Time point denoted: sample taken at primary tumor resection. Samples were donated by 72 untreated early-stage non-small cell lung cancer patients. Germline V lookup: CDR1 SGHVS, CDR2 FNYEAQ. This CDR3 comprises 19 residues. V was pared by 5 bases and J by 0 bases, with 20 bases between. The data derive from a study of spatial heterogeneity in lung cancer. Study conclusions and caveats: Counts that tracked tumor mutation counts were those of expanded intratumoral alpha and beta TCRs.

TCR cDNA molecules each had a unique molecular identifier. TCRdb reprocessed the 5' RACE reads with MiXCR, giving one entry per CDR3 protein. Of approximately 23,000 distinct CDR3 sequences listed, more than 4.5% are singletons. The genes are TRBV7-6 and TRBJ2-6; D is possibly TRBD1 (6 bases). The sequenced sample was lung tumor tissue, obtained at surgery. This TCR was recovered from a male donor with early-stage non-small cell lung cancer. CDR3 in amino acids: CASSRGGWTLYSGANVLTF. DNA of the CDR3: TGTGCCAGCAGCCGAGGGGGTTGGACACTTTACTCTGGGGCCAACGTCCTGACTTTC.